Listed below are T cell receptor beta chains from one sample, sequenced in a study of CD8 T cells in ankylosing spondylitis. From the 5' RACE reads, TCRdb called clonotypes with MiXCR, one entry per CDR3 protein. The sample gives under 950,000 distinct CDR3 sequences, roughly 19% of which show up once; roughly a fifth is in the top ten. What was sequenced was blood, either unsorted or a sorted T cell fraction (not recorded which). The receptors were gathered from a male donor with ankylosing spondylitis. Both conserved end residues are part of each CDR3. A D gene is named only where the DNA matches it firmly. A clone size is listed for some rows: how often the clone was seen (once, few, many), or a class if it is expanded.

d_gene,j_gene,v_gene,abundance,CDR3nt,CDR3aa
NA,TRBJ2-2,TRBV11-3,many,TGTGCCAGCAGCCAACCTCCGTACACCGGGGAGCTGTTTTTT,CASSQPPYTGELFF
NA,TRBJ2-7,TRBV10-1,NA,TGCGCCAGCAGTGAGTCGAGGAGGGTGGCCTACGAGCAGTACTTC,CASSESRRVAYEQYF
NA,TRBJ2-5,TRBV6-4,NA,TGTGCCAGCAGTGACGACAGGGTTCTCTGGCGGGGCATGCCCGGGACCCAGTACTTC,CASSDDRVLWRGMPGTQYF
NA,TRBJ2-7,TRBV5-8,NA,TGTGCCAGCAGCCGAGGATTCTACGAGCAGTACTTC,CASSRGFYEQYF
TRBD2,TRBJ2-1,TRBV2,few,TGTGCCAGCAGTGGATTTGGGACTAGCTGGTTAGGTGAGCAGTTCTTC,CASSGFGTSWLGEQFF
NA,TRBJ1-6,TRBV6-2/TRBV6-3,NA,TGTGCCAGCAGTACGAGGTATTCACCCCTCCACTTT,CASSTRYSPLHF
NA,TRBJ1-3,TRBV20-1,NA,TGCAGTGCCGCGACAGTCGCTGGAAACACCATATATTTT,CSAATVAGNTIYF
NA,TRBJ1-2,TRBV5-5,NA,TGTGCCAGCAGCCGGACAGAGATTGACTATGGCTACACCTTC,CASSRTEIDYGYTF
NA,TRBJ1-3,TRBV12-3/TRBV12-4,few,TGTGCCAGCAGTTTAGGGACCAAAACTTGGGGAAACACCATATATTTT,CASSLGTKTWGNTIYF
NA,TRBJ2-7,TRBV7-9,few,TGTGCCAGCAGCTTAGAGGAGGGTAGGAGCTCCTACGAGCAGTACTTC,CASSLEEGRSSYEQYF